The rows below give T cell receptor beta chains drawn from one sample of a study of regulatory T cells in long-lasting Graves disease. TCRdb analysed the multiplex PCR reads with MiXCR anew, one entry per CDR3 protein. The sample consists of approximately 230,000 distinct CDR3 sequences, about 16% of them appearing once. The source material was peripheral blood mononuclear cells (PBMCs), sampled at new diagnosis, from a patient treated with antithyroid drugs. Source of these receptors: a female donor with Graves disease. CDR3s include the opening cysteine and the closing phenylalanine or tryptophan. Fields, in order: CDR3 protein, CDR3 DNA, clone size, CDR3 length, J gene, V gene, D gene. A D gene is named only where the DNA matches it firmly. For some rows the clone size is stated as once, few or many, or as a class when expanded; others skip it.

cdr3_aa: CSASPGAANTEAFF; cdr3_nt: TGCAGTGCTAGCCCAGGGGCAGCGAACACTGAAGCTTTCTTT; clone_size: many; cdr3_length: 14; j_call: TRBJ1-1; v_call: TRBV20-1; d_call: -
cdr3_aa: CASSPGTVTDTQYF; cdr3_nt: TGTGCCAGCAGTCCCGGGACAGTAACAGATACGCAGTATTTT; clone_size: -; cdr3_length: 14; j_call: TRBJ2-3; v_call: TRBV6-1; d_call: TRBD1
cdr3_aa: CASSQGYGYTF; cdr3_nt: TGTGCCAGCAGCCAGGGGTACGGCTACACCTTC; clone_size: many; cdr3_length: 11; j_call: TRBJ1-2; v_call: TRBV25-1; d_call: -
cdr3_aa: CASSPGQGRNSPLHF; cdr3_nt: TGTGCCAGCAGCCCCGGACAGGGGAGGAATTCACCCCTCCACTTT; clone_size: many; cdr3_length: 15; j_call: TRBJ1-6; v_call: TRBV27; d_call: TRBD1
cdr3_aa: CASSAGREGHDEQFF; cdr3_nt: TGTGCCAGCAGCGCGGGGCGGGAGGGCCACGATGAGCAGTTCTTC; clone_size: -; cdr3_length: 15; j_call: TRBJ2-1; v_call: TRBV11-3; d_call: TRBD2
cdr3_aa: CATSDRTASHTDTQYF; cdr3_nt: TGTGCCACCAGTGATCGGACAGCGTCCCACACAGATACGCAGTATTTT; clone_size: many; cdr3_length: 16; j_call: TRBJ2-3; v_call: TRBV24-1; d_call: -
cdr3_aa: CSAPSGTSGSRTQYF; cdr3_nt: TGCAGTGCGCCGTCCGGGACTAGCGGGAGTCGTACGCAGTATTTT; clone_size: many; cdr3_length: 15; j_call: TRBJ2-3; v_call: TRBV20-1; d_call: TRBD2
cdr3_aa: CARRNGGYTF; cdr3_nt: TGTGCCCGAAGGAATGGGGGCTACACCTTC; clone_size: -; cdr3_length: 10; j_call: TRBJ1-2; v_call: TRBV30; d_call: -
cdr3_aa: CAISEGEYEQYF; cdr3_nt: TGTGCCATCAGTGAGGGGGAATACGAGCAGTACTTC; clone_size: many; cdr3_length: 12; j_call: TRBJ2-7; v_call: TRBV10-3; d_call: -
cdr3_aa: CASSLVGTTLTYEQYF; cdr3_nt: TGTGCCAGCAGCTTAGTCGGGACTACTCTTACCTACGAGCAGTACTTC; clone_size: -; cdr3_length: 16; j_call: TRBJ2-7; v_call: TRBV7-9; d_call: TRBD2
cdr3_aa: CASNSAGGNEQFF; cdr3_nt: TGTGCCAGCAATTCGGCGGGGGGCAATGAGCAGTTCTTC; clone_size: many; cdr3_length: 13; j_call: TRBJ2-1; v_call: TRBV2; d_call: TRBD2
cdr3_aa: CASVPAGTSGSDNTDTQYF; cdr3_nt: TGTGCTAGTGTTCCCGCCGGGACTAGCGGGAGTGATAACACAGATACGCAGTATTTT; clone_size: -; cdr3_length: 19; j_call: TRBJ2-3; v_call: TRBV12-5; d_call: TRBD2
cdr3_aa: CASRLVGTSSGGYTF; cdr3_nt: TGTGCCAGCAGGCTGGTTGGCACAAGCTCCGGCGGCTACACCTTC; clone_size: many; cdr3_length: 15; j_call: TRBJ1-2; v_call: TRBV28; d_call: -
cdr3_aa: CASSKGSTTGELFF; cdr3_nt: TGTGCCAGTTCTAAGGGGTCGACCACCGGGGAGCTGTTTTTT; clone_size: many; cdr3_length: 14; j_call: TRBJ2-2; v_call: TRBV7-3; d_call: -
cdr3_aa: CASSELFGVSGTDTQYF; cdr3_nt: TGTGCCAGCAGTGAACTGTTTGGGGTCTCCGGCACAGATACGCAGTATTTT; clone_size: -; cdr3_length: 17; j_call: TRBJ2-3; v_call: TRBV2; d_call: -
cdr3_aa: CASSWTGTYGYTF; cdr3_nt: TGTGCCAGCAGTTGGACAGGAACCTATGGCTACACCTTC; clone_size: -; cdr3_length: 13; j_call: TRBJ1-2; v_call: TRBV12-3/TRBV12-4; d_call: TRBD1
cdr3_aa: CASSEALRAGVLNEQFF; cdr3_nt: TGTGCCAGCAGTGAAGCGCTTCGAGCGGGAGTTCTCAATGAGCAGTTCTTC; clone_size: -; cdr3_length: 17; j_call: TRBJ2-1; v_call: TRBV2; d_call: TRBD2
cdr3_aa: CASSYAGRGSYNEQFF; cdr3_nt: TGTGCCAGCAGCTACGCCGGGCGGGGGTCATACAATGAGCAGTTCTTC; clone_size: many; cdr3_length: 16; j_call: TRBJ2-1; v_call: TRBV6-2/TRBV6-3; d_call: TRBD2
cdr3_aa: CASSQEMETPLHF; cdr3_nt: TGTGCCAGCAGCCAAGAAATGGAGACACCCCTCCACTTT; clone_size: -; cdr3_length: 13; j_call: TRBJ1-6; v_call: TRBV3-1; d_call: -
cdr3_aa: CASSAPTGNQPQHF; cdr3_nt: TGTGCCAGCAGTGCCCCGACCGGCAATCAGCCCCAGCATTTT; clone_size: many; cdr3_length: 14; j_call: TRBJ1-5; v_call: TRBV6-7; d_call: -
cdr3_aa: CAWATDSANTEAFF; cdr3_nt: TGTGCCTGGGCCACAGACAGCGCTAACACTGAAGCTTTCTTT; clone_size: -; cdr3_length: 14; j_call: TRBJ1-1; v_call: TRBV30; d_call: -
cdr3_aa: CASSTSGSRTNEQYF; cdr3_nt: TGTGCCAGCAGTACCAGCGGGTCTAGGACCAACGAGCAGTACTTC; clone_size: many; cdr3_length: 15; j_call: TRBJ2-7; v_call: TRBV7-2; d_call: -
cdr3_aa: CASPSRSEAFF; cdr3_nt: TGTGCCAGCCCCTCGAGGAGTGAAGCTTTCTTT; clone_size: -; cdr3_length: 11; j_call: TRBJ1-1; v_call: TRBV12-3/TRBV12-4; d_call: -